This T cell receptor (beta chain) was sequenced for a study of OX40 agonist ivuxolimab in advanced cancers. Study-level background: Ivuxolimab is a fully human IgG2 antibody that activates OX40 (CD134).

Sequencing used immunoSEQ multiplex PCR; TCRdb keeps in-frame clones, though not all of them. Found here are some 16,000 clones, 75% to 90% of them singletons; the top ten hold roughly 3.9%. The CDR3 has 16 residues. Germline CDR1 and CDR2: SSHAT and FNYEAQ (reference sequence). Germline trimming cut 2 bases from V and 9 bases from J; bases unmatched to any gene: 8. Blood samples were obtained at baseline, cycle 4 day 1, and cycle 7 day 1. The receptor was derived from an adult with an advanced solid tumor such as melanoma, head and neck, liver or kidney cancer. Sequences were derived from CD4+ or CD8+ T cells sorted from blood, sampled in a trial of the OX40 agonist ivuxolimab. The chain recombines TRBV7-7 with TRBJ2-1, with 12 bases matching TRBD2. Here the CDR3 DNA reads TGTGCCAGCAGCTTAATGCAAGCTAGCGGGAGGGGTGAGCAGTTCTTC. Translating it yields CASSLMQASGRGEQFF.